The source of this TCR beta chain is a study of Graves' ophthalmopathy and Graves' hyperthyroidism. Amplifying from RNA transcripts, the study obtained TCR beta CDR3 regions. RT-PCR in the first round used HTBI primers; a second-round multiplex PCR followed. TCRdb reanalysed the multiplex PCR reads using MiXCR and keeps one entry per CDR3 protein. The table records about 740,000 distinct CDR3 sequences, roughly two fifths of them present only once. This clonotype came up a few times. Its ends do not fully match the called genes, so a read error is possible. Clinical symptoms and serum thyroxine were used for diagnosis; TRAb, thyroid ultrasound and orbital computed tomography were also relied on. Input material: peripheral blood. The origin of this receptor is an adult man with Graves' ophthalmopathy.

The DNA for the CDR3 is TGCGCCAGCAGCCAAGGGTATGGCGGGAGACAAGAGACCCAGTACTTC. Amino acids: CASSQGYGGRQETQYF. J is TRBJ2-5 and V is TRBV7-2, with 7 bases that match TRBD2. Germline CDR1 is SGHTA and CDR2 is FQGNSA. The CDR3 spans 16 residues.